A selection of T cell receptor beta chains follows, all from one sample in a study of human T cells and chemical hapten exposure. TCRdb redid the calling of the RACE reads with MiXCR, one entry per CDR3 protein. The table records tens of thousands of distinct CDR3 sequences, more than 9% of them present only once. The specimen comprised whole blood, sampled in connection with sensitization to the hapten diphenylcyclopropenone (DPC). The receptors stem from a middle-aged man with alopecia areata. Some clones in this sample may be carry-over from other donors' samples. Both conserved end residues are part of each CDR3. A D gene is named only where the DNA matches it firmly. Clone size is shown for a subset of rows, as once, few, many or a class of expanded clone.

D	V	length	size	J	CDR3	DNA
.	TRBV21-1	15	few	TRBJ1-1	CASSIWGQKCTEAFF	TGTGCCAGCAGCATTTGGGGACAGAAGTGTACTGAAGCTTTCTTT
.	TRBV29-1	11	few	TRBJ2-1	CSVEVIDEQFF	TGCAGCGTTGAAGTAATCGATGAGCAGTTCTTC
.	TRBV6-1	16	.	TRBJ2-7	CASSEGPGLQYNEQYF	TGTGCCAGCAGTGAAGGGCCGGGACTCCAGTACAACGAGCAGTACTTC
TRBD2	TRBV20-1	18	few	TRBJ2-1	CSVPPGLAGGRYYNEQFF	TGCAGCGTCCCACCGGGACTAGCGGGAGGGCGATATTACAATGAGCAGTTCTTC
.	TRBV28	11	many	TRBJ2-7	CASSRDYEQYF	TGTGCCAGCAGTCGAGACTACGAGCAGTACTTC
.	TRBV5-4	17	.	TRBJ2-3	CASSLERRRDGTDTQYF	TGTGCCAGCAGCTTGGAACGTCGACGGGACGGGACAGATACGCAGTATTTT
.	TRBV27	15	.	TRBJ2-5	CASSLSGAVVETQYF	TGTGCCAGCAGTTTATCAGGGGCGGTGGTAGAGACCCAGTACTTC
TRBD2	TRBV28	16	few	TRBJ2-5	CASSLRSGTKRETQYF	TGTGCCAGCAGTTTACGTAGCGGGACAAAGAGAGAGACCCAGTACTTC
.	TRBV6-2/TRBV6-3	16	.	TRBJ1-5	CASSYNPQPSNQPQHF	TGTGCCAGCAGTTACAATCCCCAGCCAAGCAATCAGCCCCAGCATTTT
TRBD2	TRBV10-3	15	few	TRBJ2-3	CAISEGLAGTDTQYF	TGTGCCATCAGTGAGGGACTAGCGGGGACAGATACGCAGTATTTT
.	TRBV2	14	few	TRBJ2-4	CASSELVAKNIQYF	TGTGCCAGCAGTGAATTAGTAGCCAAAAACATTCAGTACTTC
.	TRBV27	13	.	TRBJ2-7	CASSPSTWYEQYF	TGTGCCAGCAGTCCCTCAACCTGGTACGAGCAGTACTTC
.	TRBV7-2	16	.	TRBJ1-2	CASSPAFTDGVYGYTF	TGTGCCAGCAGCCCGGCATTTACGGACGGAGTCTATGGCTACACCTTC
TRBD1	TRBV19	17	few	TRBJ1-4	CASSIDLPAGGNEKLFF	TGTGCCAGTAGTATAGATCTCCCGGCAGGGGGTAATGAAAAACTGTTTTTT
TRBD1	TRBV2	15	many	TRBJ2-3	CASSGQGARADTQYF	TGTGCCAGCAGTGGACAGGGGGCGAGGGCAGATACGCAGTATTTT
.	TRBV7-8	15	few	TRBJ2-1	CASSHSGSSYNEQFF	TGTGCCAGCAGCCACAGCGGAAGCTCCTACAATGAGCAGTTCTTC
.	TRBV10-3	13	many	TRBJ2-3	CAITAGNPDTQYF	TGTGCCATCACCGCAGGGAACCCAGATACGCAGTATTTT
TRBD2	TRBV12-5	23	few	TRBJ2-5	CASGLVRPHGTSGRWWGKETQYF	TGTGCTAGTGGTTTGGTTCGACCCCATGGGACTAGCGGGAGATGGTGGGGTAAAGAGACCCAGTACTTC
.	TRBV9	13	many	TRBJ2-2	CASSPPVAGELFF	TGTGCCAGCAGCCCCCCAGTTGCCGGGGAGCTGTTTTTT
.	TRBV7-6	14	.	TRBJ1-1	CASSSPDTNTEAFF	TGTGCCAGCAGCTCCCCGGACACGAACACTGAAGCTTTCTTT
.	TRBV7-9	12	.	TRBJ2-3	CSYRVDTDTQYF	TGTAGTTACAGGGTCGACACAGATACGCAGTATTTT
TRBD2	TRBV24-1	12	.	TRBJ2-7	CATQGAGDEQYF	TGTGCCACCCAAGGGGCGGGGGACGAGCAGTACTTC
TRBD1	TRBV6-2/TRBV6-3	14	few	TRBJ2-4	CASSPTDRGNIQYF	TGTGCCAGCAGTCCGACGGACAGGGGAAACATTCAGTACTTC
.	TRBV7-8	15	.	TRBJ1-1	CASSLVGGENTEAFF	TGTGCCAGCAGCTTAGTTGGGGGGGAGAACACTGAAGCTTTCTTT
.	TRBV12-3/TRBV12-4	16	.	TRBJ2-7	CASSRGVSTLTYEQYF	TGTGCCAGCAGTCGGGGAGTCTCGACTCTCACCTACGAGCAGTACTTC
.	TRBV20-1	12	few	TRBJ1-5	CSTWDGGQPQHF	TGCAGTACCTGGGACGGGGGGCAGCCCCAGCATTTT
.	TRBV6-1	16	once	TRBJ2-7	CASSIGQFTSSYEQYF	TGTGCCAGCAGCATCGGACAGTTTACTAGCTCCTACGAGCAGTACTTC
.	TRBV7-9	14	.	TRBJ1-1	CASSLPGVNTEAFF	TGTGCCAGCAGCCTACCAGGGGTTAACACTGAAGCTTTCTTT
TRBD1	TRBV29-1	15	.	TRBJ1-1	CSVDRTGQALSEAFF	TGCAGCGTAGATCGGACAGGCCAGGCACTCTCTGAAGCTTTCTTT